This entry is about one TCR beta chain. Its matching antigen is unknown. Primers: 60 Vbeta forward and 13 Jbeta reverse. The assay was immunoSEQ multiplex PCR, and TCRdb's table has in-frame clones only and misses some. The sample holds about 77,000 clones, about 84% seen once. The CDR3 contains 18 residues. J gave up 1 base and V 5 bases, and 6 bases lay outside the gene matches. Germline values: CDR1 KGHSH, CDR2 LQKENI. These data belong to a study of cytomegalovirus exposure and HLA in healthy donors. The study, taken as a whole, reports: CMV serostatus was the only immune exposure information that was available. By a later analysis, the bulk of CMV-associated TCR beta chains appeared HLA-restricted.

The chain employs TRBV18 and TRBJ2-2; TRBD2 matches at 14 bases. The sequencing sample was made of PBMCs. The TCR was taken from a man between 35 and 55 years old in good health and CMV-seronegative. DNA for the CDR3: TGTGCCAGCTCATCAGGACTAGCGGGGGGCCGGAACACCGGGGAGCTGTTTTTT. It translates to CASSSGLAGGRNTGELFF.